These T cell receptor beta chains were read from a single sample in a study of CD8 T cells in ankylosing spondylitis. From the 5' RACE reads, TCRdb called clonotypes with MiXCR, one entry per CDR3 protein. Of approximately 400,000 distinct CDR3 sequences in the sample, roughly 26% were seen once. Sequencing was done on a sample of blood, either unsorted or a sorted T cell fraction (not recorded which). These receptors all stem from a male donor with ankylosing spondylitis. Both conserved end residues are part of each CDR3. Each record gives: J gene, V gene, CDR3 protein.

TRBJ2-2	TRBV11-2	CASSLDYLGGGELFF
TRBJ2-3	TRBV11-3	CASSSPRESDTQYF
TRBJ2-1	TRBV10-3	CAITQGLTAGNEQFF
TRBJ1-3	TRBV5-1	CASSLDRGIANTIYF
TRBJ1-1	TRBV7-2	CASSPQDIRTEAFF
TRBJ2-1	TRBV24-1	CATTGPPGQGNEQFF
TRBJ2-3	TRBV11-2	CASSVDRGTDTQYF
TRBJ2-7	TRBV12-3/TRBV12-4	CASSAGGSSYEQYF
TRBJ1-2	TRBV18	CASSRGPYGYTF
TRBJ2-3	TRBV20-1	CSAEGGGTDTQYF
TRBJ1-1	TRBV5-1	CASSTQGGSTEAFF